A single sample gave rise to the 19 T cell receptor beta chains below, sequenced in a study of T cell changes during pregnancy in multiple sclerosis. Using immunoSEQ multiplex PCR, the repertoire was profiled, and TCRdb retains in-frame clones only, with some absent. Of around 72,000 clones in the sample, 75% to 95% were seen once. The sample was CD4+ T cells from peripheral blood mononuclear cells, taken before pregnancy. The receptors were sampled from a female donor with multiple sclerosis, enrolled in a pregnancy study.

This chain links TRBV7-2 with TRBJ2-7, with D maybe TRBD2 (5 bases). Per the germline V gene, CDR1 is SGHTA and CDR2 is FQGNSA. The CDR3 runs 15 residues. V was pared by 7 bases and J by 3 bases, with 19 bases between. The CDR3 is CASTVELDPLYEQYF. CDR3 in DNA: TGTGCCAGCACCGTCGAACTAGACCCGCTCTACGAGCAGTACTTC.

The rearrangement links TRBV29-1 to TRBJ1-1; D unresolved. V was trimmed by 6 bases and J by 1 base, leaving 15 bases between them. This CDR3 is 14 amino acids long. Germline V lookup: CDR1 SQVTM, CDR2 ANQGSEA. The CDR3, as DNA: TGCAGCGTCGAACCCCAACTTCGGAACACTGAAGCTTTCTTT. Protein product: CSVEPQLRNTEAFF.

DNA for the CDR3: TGTGCCAGCAGCTTGGGGTCAGGGGCCACAGATACGCAGTATTTT. It is translated as CASSLGSGATDTQYF. The chain recombines TRBV5-4 with TRBJ2-3, with D possibly matching TRBD1 (6 bases). This CDR3 has 15 amino acids. Trimming took 0 bases from V and 2 from J, leaving 10 bases between them. The germline V gene has CDR1 SGHNT and CDR2 YYREEE (reference sequence).

The rearrangement links TRBV7-2 to TRBJ1-1; D unclear. The CDR3 sequence is 11 residues long. V was clipped by 4 bases and J by 11 bases, with 11 bases between them. Germline CDR1 reads SGHTA; CDR2 reads FQGNSA. CDR3 nucleotides: TGTGCCAGCAGCTCCATACCCCGGGCTTTCTTT. This encodes CASSSIPRAFF.

The rearrangement joins TRBV18 to TRBJ2-3; 12 positions agree with TRBD2. V was clipped by 5 bases and J by 5 bases; unmatched bases: 11. The V gene's germline CDR1 is KGHSH and CDR2 LQKENI. There are 17 residues in the CDR3. The DNA of the CDR3 is TGTGCCAGCTCAGCGAATCTAGCGGGGGGGCCCGGAGATACGCAGTATTTT. Translating it yields CASSANLAGGPGDTQYF.

V and J are TRBV6-5 and TRBJ2-7, with D perhaps matching TRBD1 (6 bases). Germline values: CDR1 MNHEY, CDR2 SVGAGI. The V end was cut by 6 bases, the J end by 4 bases, with 13 bases between. The CDR3 totals 13 residues. CDR3 region: CASRSAGTYEQYF. The CDR3 DNA reads TGTGCCAGCAGGTCTGCCGGGACATACGAGCAGTACTTC.

This rearrangement joins TRBV11-3 to TRBJ1-5, with a possible D match to TRBD1 (5 bases). Germline V gene sequence: CDR1 SGHNT, CDR2 YENEEA. Deletions cut 8 bases from V and 6 bases from J, with 20 bases between. The CDR3 covers 15 residues. The CDR3 coding sequence is TGTGCCAGCCGCCGAGGAACAGGCGGAATTCAGCCCCAGCATTTT. This codes for CASRRGTGGIQPQHF.

This chain links TRBV12-5 with TRBJ1-3, with D uncertain. V lost 1 base and J 0 bases, leaving 7 bases between the germline ends. The CDR3 contains 15 residues. Looked up from germline, CDR1 is LGHNT and CDR2 is FRNRAP. The CDR3 is CASGLGTRSGNTIYF. Here the CDR3 DNA reads TGTGCTAGTGGTTTGGGCACACGCTCTGGAAACACCATATATTTT. The full variable domain, with the rest looked up from reference TRBV12-5 and TRBJ1-3, is DARVTQTPRHKVTEMGQEVTMRCQPILGHNTVFWYRQTMMQGLELLAYFRNRAPLDDSGMPKDRFSAEMPDATLATLKIQPSEPRDSAVYFCASGLGTRSGNTIYFGEGSWLTVV.

The CDR3 nucleotides are TGCAGTGCTAGAGAAGGGGCCCGGGCTTTCTTT. Its translation is CSAREGARAFF. V and J are TRBV20-1 and TRBJ1-1, with a tentative D call TRBD1 (5 bases). Germline V gene sequence: CDR1 DFQATT, CDR2 SNEGSKA (reference sequence). V dropped 0 bases and J dropped 11 bases, with 10 bases sitting between them. CDR3 size: 11 residues.

This CDR3 reads CASSRVQVDSPLHF. The DNA of the CDR3 is TGTGCCAGCAGTAGAGTACAGGTGGATTCACCCCTCCACTTT. The chain carries TRBV27 and TRBJ1-6; a possible D gene is TRBD1 (5 bases). With 5 bases removed from V and 8 bases from J, the gap between germline ends came to 13 bases. Germline V gene lookup returns CDR1 MNHEY and CDR2 SMNVEV (reference sequence). The CDR3 loop spans 14 amino acids.

The chain has TRBV4-1 and TRBJ2-7; 8 bases are shared with TRBD1. CDR1 and CDR2 from the germline V gene are MGHRA and YSYEKL. The junction had 7 bases not matched to a gene; V was cut back by 3 bases and J by 3 bases. The CDR3 spans 15 residues. CDR3 amino acids: CASSQRSTGDYEQYF. Here the CDR3 DNA reads TGCGCCAGCAGCCAGAGATCGACAGGGGACTACGAGCAGTACTTC.

This clone was found a few times. This chain links TRBV6-1 with TRBJ1-6; D is uncertain. Trimming shortened V by 5 bases and J by 10 bases, and 12 bases separated the two germline ends. Germline CDR1 and CDR2: MNHNS and SASEGT. The CDR3 contains 13 residues. The CDR3 spells CASSLEPGSPLHF. In nucleotides, the CDR3 is TGTGCCAGCAGTCTGGAGCCGGGATCACCCCTCCACTTT.

This chain links TRBV15 with TRBJ1-1; no reliable D call. Per the germline V gene, CDR1 is LNHNV and CDR2 is YYDKDF (reference sequence). The CDR3 runs to 15 residues. V was trimmed by 0 bases and J by 4 bases, leaving 12 bases between them. In DNA, the CDR3 is TGTGCCACCAGCAGAGATCCCCGGGATGGCACTGAAGCTTTCTTT. Translation: CATSRDPRDGTEAFF.

The CDR3: CARSLIAGGAYEQYF. The DNA for the CDR3 is TGTGCCAGAAGCTTGATCGCCGGAGGAGCCTACGAGCAGTACTTC. V gene TRBV5-3 combines with J gene TRBJ2-7; D perhaps matches TRBD2 (5 bases). TRBV5-3 is an ORF for which the function is uncertain. The CDR3 has 15 residues. V lost 1 base and J 2 bases, leaving 13 bases between the germline ends.

There are a few counts of this clone. CDR3 loop: CASSEGLAVDFDTQYF. CDR3 nucleotides: TGTGCCAGCAGTGAGGGACTAGCGGTAGATTTTGATACGCAGTATTTT. The V call is TRBV2, the J call TRBJ2-3; 11 bases fit TRBD2. Germline CDR1 reads SNHLY; CDR2 reads FYNNEI. The CDR3 spans 16 residues. Trimming at V came to 3 bases and at J to 6 bases, leaving 8 bases not matched to a gene.

The rearrangement links TRBV27 to TRBJ1-6, with D possibly matching TRBD1 (6 bases). Germline values: CDR1 MNHEY, CDR2 SMNVEV (reference sequence). There are 14 residues in the CDR3. In DNA, the CDR3 is TGTGCTTCGGGGGGGGGCCCGTATAATTCACCCCTCCACTTT. Protein product: CASGGGPYNSPLHF.

This clone was observed once. The V and J genes are TRBV11-3 and TRBJ2-1; 8 nucleotides line up with TRBD2. Germline CDR1 is SGHNT and CDR2 is YENEEA. There are 14 residues in the CDR3. V shed 5 bases and J 5 bases; nucleotides not matched to a gene: 5. The CDR3, as DNA: TGTGCCAGCAGCCCCGGGACTAGAGACAATGAGCAGTTCTTC. Its protein is CASSPGTRDNEQFF.

The rearrangement joins TRBV12-5 to TRBJ2-5; D is ambiguous. V was shortened by 5 bases and J by 5 bases, with 6 bases between the two germline ends. CDR1 and CDR2 from the germline V gene are LGHNT and FRNRAP. The CDR3 sequence is 11 residues long. Here the CDR3 reads CASGPGETQYF. Written as DNA, the CDR3 is TGTGCTAGTGGTCCCGGGGAGACCCAGTACTTC.

The rearrangement joins TRBV12-5 to TRBJ2-7; 8 nucleotides align to TRBD2. Germline loops: CDR1 LGHNT, CDR2 FRNRAP. The CDR3 is 16 amino acids. The junction had 9 bases not matched to a gene; V was cut back by 0 bases and J by 5 bases. The CDR3 loop reads CASGLVLGGGPDEQYF. The CDR3 nucleotides are TGTGCTAGTGGTTTGGTACTGGGCGGGGGGCCGGACGAGCAGTACTTC. The full variable domain, its missing parts supplied by reference TRBV12-5 and TRBJ2-7, is DARVTQTPRHKVTEMGQEVTMRCQPILGHNTVFWYRQTMMQGLELLAYFRNRAPLDDSGMPKDRFSAEMPDATLATLKIQPSEPRDSAVYFCASGLVLGGGPDEQYFGPGTRLTVT.